This T cell receptor (beta chain) was captured in a study of blood T cell repertoires in COVID-19. Turning to the study itself: PBMCs, B-cell-depleted T cells, or T cells were the source of the cDNA or gDNA that made up the material.

Per the authors' pipeline: How many nucleated cells were present was estimated from reference gene primer amplification. Libraries were prepared by immunoSEQ multiplex PCR; TCRdb keeps only in-frame clonotypes and omits some of them. That table furnishes V, J and clone size, whereas the DNA furnished D and trimming. The table lists approximately 400,000 clones, 81% of them singletons. With 10 bases removed from V and 4 bases from J, the gap between germline ends came to 13 bases. Germline CDR1 is MDHEN and CDR2 is SYDVKM. The CDR3 covers 12 residues. The sample consisted of peripheral blood. The chain has TRBV28 and TRBJ1-2; D is uncertain. This clonotype was sampled from a human donor with acute or convalescent COVID-19. The donor label of this sample is uncertain. The CDR3 DNA follows: TGTGCCACCCAAGTCATCGGCTATGGCTACACCTTC. This gives the protein CATQVIGYGYTF.